This T cell receptor beta chain was recorded in a study of long-term antiretroviral therapy in people with HIV. Study background: The oldest samples precede the 2015 immediate-ART recommendation by about a decade. General study results and limits: The blood, collected between about 2004 and 2017, was possibly taken under older ART regimens. Clonal populations expanded prior to ART predominated within the repertoire at all time points.

V lost 4 bases, J lost 1 base, and 16 bases lay in between. The CDR3 loop spans 16 amino acids. Germline V gene data show CDR1 as LGHNA and CDR2 as YSLEER. Version v3.0 of the immunoSEQ assay was performed at survey level. Sequencing efforts were directed toward roughly 40,000-55,000 T-cell genomes per sample. TCRdb keeps only in-frame clones here, not all; method: immunoSEQ multiplex PCR. The sample contains about 22,000 clones, 75% to 85% of which appear only once. About this clone: The antigen remains unidentified.

The origin of this receptor is a young man with HIV. The sample here was unsorted PBMCs, taken 0.1 years before starting antiretroviral therapy. This rearrangement joins TRBV4-3 to TRBJ1-2; possible D gene TRBD1, 6 bases. The CDR3 is CASSRETGMGNYGYTF. As DNA, the CDR3 is TGCGCCAGCAGCCGCGAAACAGGGATGGGTAACTATGGCTACACCTTC.